This is a list of T cell receptor beta chains from one sample in a study of blood T cell repertoires in COVID-19. Produced via immunoSEQ multiplex PCR; TCRdb's table is partial and in-frame only. The sample includes some 76,000 clones, under 95% seen only once; the top ten take about 6.1%. The sample was peripheral blood. These receptors were obtained from a human donor in a cohort sampled during active COVID-19. CDR3s include the opening cysteine and the closing phenylalanine or tryptophan. A D gene is named only where the DNA matches it firmly.

>NA|TRBJ1-1|TRBV19
TGTGCCAGTAGTATAGCTCTCAGGCGGGGCTCAACTGAAGCTTTCTTT
CASSIALRRGSTEAFF
>NA|TRBJ2-5|TRBV9
TGTGCCAGCAGCGCACTAGTCGGGCATGGGGAGACCCAGTACTTC
CASSALVGHGETQYF
>NA|TRBJ2-7|TRBV15
TGTGCCACCAGCAACCGGTACGAGCAGTACTTC
CATSNRYEQYF
>NA|TRBJ1-2|TRBV18
TGTGCCAGCTCACCACCGGCCAGGGGTGATGGCTACACCTTC
CASSPPARGDGYTF
>NA|TRBJ2-4|TRBV27
TGTGCCAGCAGTTCTCAAAGCGAACTAGCCAAAAACATTCAGTACTTC
CASSSQSELAKNIQYF
>NA|TRBJ1-1|TRBV3-1/TRBV3-2
TGTGCCAGCAGCCTATTCGAGGGACTGAGCAACACTGAAGCTTTCTTT
CASSLFEGLSNTEAFF
>NA|TRBJ1-2|TRBV19
TGTGCCAGTAATTCCCCGGGGTATGGCTACACCTTC
CASNSPGYGYTF
>NA|TRBJ1-5|TRBV29-1
TGCAGCGTTGACAACAGCTCCCACAATCAGCCCCAGCATTTT
CSVDNSSHNQPQHF
>TRBD1|TRBJ2-7|TRBV6-5
TGTGCCAGCAGGGGACAGGGGGCGGGAGAGCAGTACTTC
CASRGQGAGEQYF
>TRBD1|TRBJ1-5|TRBV5-5
TGTGCCAGCAGCTTGGCGGAGGGGGCTTGGGGTCAGCCCCAGCATTTT
CASSLAEGAWGQPQHF
>NA|TRBJ1-2|TRBV6-5
TGTGCCAGCAGTTTCTTCAAGGGGGGCTACACCTTC
CASSFFKGGYTF
>NA|TRBJ2-7|TRBV12-5
TGTGCTAGTGGTTTGTCCAGCTACGAGCAGTACTTC
CASGLSSYEQYF
>NA|TRBJ2-2|TRBV6-5
TGTGCCAGCAGTTACTCCAGCAGGGGCGACACCGGGGAGCTGTTTTTT
CASSYSSRGDTGELFF
>TRBD1|TRBJ2-5|TRBV6-2/TRBV6-3
TGTGCCAGCAGCTCCCGCGGGACAGGGGGCTTGGAGACCCAGTACTTC
CASSSRGTGGLETQYF
>TRBD1|TRBJ1-2|TRBV5-4
TGTGCCAGCAGCCCACAGGGGGCTAAACCCTACACCTTC
CASSPQGAKPYTF
>NA|TRBJ2-2|TRBV23-1
TGCGCCAGCAGTCAATCTCCCCGGCGGCAGGGTTTGTCCGGGGAGCTGTTTTTT
CASSQSPRRQGLSGELFF